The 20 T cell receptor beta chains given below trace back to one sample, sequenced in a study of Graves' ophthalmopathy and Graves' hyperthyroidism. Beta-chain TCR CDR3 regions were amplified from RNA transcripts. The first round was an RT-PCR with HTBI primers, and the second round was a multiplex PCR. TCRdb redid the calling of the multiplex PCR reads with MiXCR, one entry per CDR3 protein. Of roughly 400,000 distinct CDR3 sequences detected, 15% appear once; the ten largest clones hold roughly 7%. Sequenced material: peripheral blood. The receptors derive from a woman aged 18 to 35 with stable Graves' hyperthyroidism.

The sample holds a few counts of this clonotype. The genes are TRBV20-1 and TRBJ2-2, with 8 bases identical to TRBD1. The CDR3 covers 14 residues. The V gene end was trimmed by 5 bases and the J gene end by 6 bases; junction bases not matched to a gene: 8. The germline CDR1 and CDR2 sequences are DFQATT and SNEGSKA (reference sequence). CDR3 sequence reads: CSAGTGPPPGELFF. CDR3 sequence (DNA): TGCAGTGCTGGGACAGGCCCCCCTCCCGGGGAGCTGTTTTTT.

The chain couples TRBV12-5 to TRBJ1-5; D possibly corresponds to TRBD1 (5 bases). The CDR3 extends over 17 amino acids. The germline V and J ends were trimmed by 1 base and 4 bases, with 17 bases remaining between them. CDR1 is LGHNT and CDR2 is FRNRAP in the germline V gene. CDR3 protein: CASGLANTGTPNQPQHF. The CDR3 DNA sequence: TGTGCTAGTGGTTTGGCAAACACTGGGACGCCGAATCAGCCCCAGCATTTT.

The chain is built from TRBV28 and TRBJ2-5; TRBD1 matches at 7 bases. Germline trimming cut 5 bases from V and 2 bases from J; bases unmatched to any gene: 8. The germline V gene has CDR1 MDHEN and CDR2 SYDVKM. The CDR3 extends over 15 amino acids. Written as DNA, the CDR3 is TGTGCCAGCAGTCCAAGAGGCAGGGGGCAAGAGACCCAGTACTTC. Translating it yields CASSPRGRGQETQYF. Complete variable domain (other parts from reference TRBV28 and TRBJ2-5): DVKVTQSSRYLVKRTGEKVFLECVQDMDHENMFWYRQDPGLGLRLIYFSYDVKMKEKGDIPEGYSVSREKKERFSLILESASTNQTSMYLCASSPRGRGQETQYFGPGTRLLVL.

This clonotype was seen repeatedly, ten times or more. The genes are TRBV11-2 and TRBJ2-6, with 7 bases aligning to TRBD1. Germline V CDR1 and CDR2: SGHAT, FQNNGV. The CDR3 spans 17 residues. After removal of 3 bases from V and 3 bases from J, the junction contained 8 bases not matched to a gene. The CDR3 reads CASSLLTGRFGANVLTF. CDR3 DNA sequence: TGTGCCAGCAGCTTGCTGACAGGGCGATTTGGGGCCAACGTCCTGACTTTC.

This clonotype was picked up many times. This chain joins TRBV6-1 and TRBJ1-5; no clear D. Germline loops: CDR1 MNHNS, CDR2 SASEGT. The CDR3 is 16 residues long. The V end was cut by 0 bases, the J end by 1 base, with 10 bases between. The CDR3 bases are TGTGCCAGCAGTGAAGCGGTGGGGAGGAGCAATCAGCCCCAGCATTTT. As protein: CASSEAVGRSNQPQHF.

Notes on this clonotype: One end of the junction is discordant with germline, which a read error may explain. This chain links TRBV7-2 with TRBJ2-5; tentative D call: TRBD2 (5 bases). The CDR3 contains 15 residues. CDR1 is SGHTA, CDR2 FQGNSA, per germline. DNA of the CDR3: TGTGCCGGCAGCTTAGCGTGGGCCTCCCAAGAGACCCAGTACTTC. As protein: CAGSLAWASQETQYF.

CDR3 sequence (DNA): TGCAGCGCTGGACGACAGGGGGCCTCCGAGCAGTACTTC. It specifies CSAGRQGASEQYF. The chain joins TRBV29-1 to TRBJ2-7; TRBD1 matches 10 bases. The length of the CDR3 is 13 residues. CDR1 and CDR2 (germline): SQVTM, ANQGSEA. V lost 7 bases to trimming and J lost 6 bases; unmatched junction nucleotides: 9.

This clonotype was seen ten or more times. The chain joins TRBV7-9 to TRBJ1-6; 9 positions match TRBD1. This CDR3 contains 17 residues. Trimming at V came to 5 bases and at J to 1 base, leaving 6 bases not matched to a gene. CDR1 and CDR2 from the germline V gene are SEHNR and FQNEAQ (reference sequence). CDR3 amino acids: CASSLRTGVSYNSPLHF. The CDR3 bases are TGTGCCAGCAGCCTCCGGACAGGGGTATCCTATAATTCACCCCTCCACTTT.

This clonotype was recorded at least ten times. The CDR3 is CASSFGPGAFF. The CDR3 nucleotides are TGTGCCAGCAGTTTTGGGCCAGGGGCTTTCTTT. This chain joins TRBV12-3 or TRBV12-4 and TRBJ1-1; D is perhaps TRBD1 (5 bases). Deletions cut 3 bases from V and 11 bases from J, with 10 bases between. This CDR3 spans 11 amino acids.

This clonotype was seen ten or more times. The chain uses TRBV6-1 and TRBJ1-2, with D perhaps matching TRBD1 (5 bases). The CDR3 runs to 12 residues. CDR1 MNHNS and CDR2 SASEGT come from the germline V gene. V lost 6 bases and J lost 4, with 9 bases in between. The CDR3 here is CASRQGSYGYTF. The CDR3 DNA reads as TGTGCCAGCAGGCAGGGCTCCTATGGCTACACCTTC.

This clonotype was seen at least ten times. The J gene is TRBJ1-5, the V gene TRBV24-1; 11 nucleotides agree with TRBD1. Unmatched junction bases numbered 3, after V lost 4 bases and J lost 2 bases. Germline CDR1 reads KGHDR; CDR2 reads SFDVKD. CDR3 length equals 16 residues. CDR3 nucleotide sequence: TGTGCCACCAGTGAGGGGGGACAGGGGGGCAATCAGCCCCAGCATTTT. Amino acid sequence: CATSEGGQGGNQPQHF.

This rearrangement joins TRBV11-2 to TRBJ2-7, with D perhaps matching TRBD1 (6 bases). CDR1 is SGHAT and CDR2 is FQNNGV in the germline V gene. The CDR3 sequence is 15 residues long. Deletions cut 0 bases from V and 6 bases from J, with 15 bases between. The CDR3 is CASSLDRTETIEQYF. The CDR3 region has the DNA TGTGCCAGCAGCTTAGACCGGACAGAGACCATCGAGCAGTACTTC.

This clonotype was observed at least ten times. The CDR3 sequence: CSGTGAEAFF. In nucleotides, the CDR3 is TGCAGCGGGACGGGGGCTGAAGCTTTCTTT. This chain joins TRBV29-1 and TRBJ1-1; D may be TRBD1 (5 bases). V was trimmed by 7 bases and J by 6 bases, leaving 9 bases between them. This CDR3 contains 10 residues. Germline-derived CDR1 and CDR2 are SQVTM and ANQGSEA.

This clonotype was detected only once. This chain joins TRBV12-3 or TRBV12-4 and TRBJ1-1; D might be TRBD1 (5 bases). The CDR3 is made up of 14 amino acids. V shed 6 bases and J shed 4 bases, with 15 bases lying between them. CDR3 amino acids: CASSKAGDGTEAFF. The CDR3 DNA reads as TGTGCCAGCAGCAAGGCGGGGGATGGCACTGAAGCTTTCTTT.

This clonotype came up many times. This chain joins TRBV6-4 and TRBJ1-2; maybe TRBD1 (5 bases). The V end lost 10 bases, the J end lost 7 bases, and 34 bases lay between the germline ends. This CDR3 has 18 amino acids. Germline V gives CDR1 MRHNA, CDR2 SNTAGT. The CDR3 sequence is CATKSPKPQRGLSGGYTF. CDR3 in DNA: TGTGCCACCAAATCCCCCAAACCTCAACGGGGCCTCAGTGGTGGCTACACCTTC.

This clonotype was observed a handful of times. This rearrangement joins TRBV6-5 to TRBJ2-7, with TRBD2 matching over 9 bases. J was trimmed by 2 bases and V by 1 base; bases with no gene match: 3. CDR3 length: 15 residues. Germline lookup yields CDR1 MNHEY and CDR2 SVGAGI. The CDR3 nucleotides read TGTGCCAGCAGTTACTTTGCGGGAGGGCCCTACGAGCAGTACTTC. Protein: CASSYFAGGPYEQYF.

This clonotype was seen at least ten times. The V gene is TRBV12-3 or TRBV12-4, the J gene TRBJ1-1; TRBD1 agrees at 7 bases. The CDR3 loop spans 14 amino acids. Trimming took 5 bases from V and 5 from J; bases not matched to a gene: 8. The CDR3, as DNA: TGTGCCAGCAGTCCCCTACCGACAGGGACTGAAGCTTTCTTT. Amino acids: CASSPLPTGTEAFF.

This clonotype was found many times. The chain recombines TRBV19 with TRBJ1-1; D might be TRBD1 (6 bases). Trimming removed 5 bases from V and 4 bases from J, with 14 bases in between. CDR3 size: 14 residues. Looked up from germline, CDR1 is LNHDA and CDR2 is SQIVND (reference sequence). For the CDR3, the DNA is TGTGCCAGTAGTGGGCGGGGGGCAAGCACTGAAGCTTTCTTT. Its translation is CASSGRGASTEAFF.

The CDR3 bases are TGTGCCAGCAGTGAACACTCCAGGGACACTGAAGCTTTCTTT. Protein sequence: CASSEHSRDTEAFF. The chain combines TRBV6-1 with TRBJ1-1, with D tentatively TRBD1 (5 bases). The germline CDR1 and CDR2 sequences are MNHNS and SASEGT. Trimming removed 2 bases at V and 3 bases at J, with 10 bases between. The CDR3 runs to 14 residues.

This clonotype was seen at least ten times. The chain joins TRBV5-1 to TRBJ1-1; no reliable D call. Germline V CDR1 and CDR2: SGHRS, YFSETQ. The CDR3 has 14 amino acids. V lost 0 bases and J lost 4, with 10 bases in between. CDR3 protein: CASSLARSGTEAFF. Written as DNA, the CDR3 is TGCGCCAGCAGCTTGGCCCGTTCGGGCACTGAAGCTTTCTTT. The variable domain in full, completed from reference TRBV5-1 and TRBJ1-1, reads KAGVTQTPRYLIKTRGQQVTLSCSPISGHRSVSWYQQTPGQGLQFLFEYFSETQRNKGNFPGRFSGRQFSNSRSEMNVSTLELGDSALYLCASSLARSGTEAFFGQGTRLTVV.